The 31 T cell receptor beta chains reported below all come from one sample, sequenced in a study of beta chain features in type 1 diabetes. TCRB transcripts that were expressed got sequenced, as all of the isolated RNA had been reverse transcribed. Assay used: immunoSEQ multiplex PCR; TCRdb lists only in-frame clones, some missing. The repertoire holds under 900,000 clones, with roughly 16% as singletons. Sequenced sample: naive CD4+ T cells from blood. The source of these receptors is a young woman in good health.

This clone came up a few times. The chain combines TRBV11-2 with TRBJ1-3; D uncertain. Germline V lookup: CDR1 SGHAT, CDR2 FQNNGV. With 2 bases removed from V and 1 base from J, the gap between germline ends came to 9 bases. The CDR3 covers 15 residues. CDR3 residues: CASSLLYDSGNTIYF. CDR3 nucleotide sequence: TGTGCCAGCAGCTTATTGTATGATTCTGGAAACACCATATATTTT.

This clone was counted between two and nine times. Other DNA sequences in the sample encode the same CDR3. V and J are TRBV21-1 and TRBJ2-7. TRBV21-1 is a known pseudogene. The CDR3 is 14 residues long. The chain's CDR3 is CASSKVGSSYEQYF. The CDR3 nucleotides read TGTGCCAGCAGCAAAGTAGGCAGCTCCTACGAGCAGTACTTC.

Only a few counts were recorded for this clone. The chain recombines TRBV5-6 with TRBJ1-1; 7 bases align to TRBD1. The V segment lost 4 bases and the J segment 5 bases; nucleotides outside the gene matches: 11. The CDR3 loop spans 15 amino acids. Germline CDR1 reads SGHDT; CDR2 reads YYEEEE. CDR3 amino acids: CASSPQQGLWTEAFF. In nucleotides, the CDR3 is TGTGCCAGCAGCCCTCAACAGGGGTTATGGACTGAAGCTTTCTTT.

This clone has more than one count but fewer than ten. V gene TRBV7-8 combines with J gene TRBJ2-7; TRBD2 aligns across 7 bases. This CDR3 is built from 15 residues. The germline V gene has CDR1 SGHVS and CDR2 FQNEAQ. J was trimmed by 2 bases and V by 5 bases; bases with no gene match: 9. The CDR3 DNA sequence: TGTGCCAGCAGCCTCAGCGGGGCTTTCCCCTACGAGCAGTACTTC. This sequence encodes CASSLSGAFPYEQYF.

The chain employs TRBV6-1 and TRBJ2-3, with TRBD2 as a possible D gene (5 bases). Trimming took off 10 bases at V and 5 bases at J, with 19 bases between the two ends. The CDR3 sequence is 14 residues long. The V gene's germline CDR1 is MNHNS and CDR2 SASEGT. The DNA of the CDR3 is TGTGCCACATACGGGCCGCCGGGGAAAGATACGCAGTATTTT. It encodes CATYGPPGKDTQYF.

This clone was observed a handful of times. This chain connects TRBV4-3 to TRBJ1-5; D not resolved. V was clipped by 1 base and J by 4 bases, with 8 bases between them. The CDR3 totals 14 residues. CDR1 LGHNA and CDR2 YSLEER come from the germline V gene. CDR3 protein: CASSQGRNNQPQHF. CDR3 DNA: TGCGCCAGCAGCCAAGGACGGAATAATCAGCCCCAGCATTTT.

In this sample, this clone turned up a few times. J is TRBJ2-5 and V is TRBV4-3, with D possibly matching TRBD1 (6 bases). The CDR3 length is 15 residues. The germline V gene has CDR1 LGHNA and CDR2 YSLEER. Between the trimmed V and J ends, which lost 1 base and 7 bases, there was a span of 16 bases. CDR3 protein: CASSQARGTLGTQYF. The CDR3 region has the DNA TGCGCCAGCAGCCAAGCCAGGGGAACATTAGGGACCCAGTACTTC.

This clone was recorded once. Within the sample, other DNA sequences also encode this same CDR3. The V gene is TRBV28, the J gene TRBJ2-3; a weak D match, TRBD1 (7 bases). Trimming took off 5 bases at V and 0 bases at J, with 30 bases between the two ends. CDR1 is MDHEN, CDR2 SYDVKM, per germline. The CDR3 is 21 amino acids. For the CDR3, the DNA is TGTGCCAGCAGTGCGACACCCTACCTAGCAGGGGGGTGGAGCAGCACAGATACGCAGTATTTT. This codes for CASSATPYLAGGWSSTDTQYF. Variable domain in full (rest from reference TRBV28 and TRBJ2-3): DVKVTQSSRYLVKRTGEKVFLECVQDMDHENMFWYRQDPGLGLRLIYFSYDVKMKEKGDIPEGYSVSREKKERFSLILESASTNQTSMYLCASSATPYLAGGWSSTDTQYFGPGTRLTVL.

The chain uses TRBV5-4 and TRBJ2-3, with D possibly being TRBD2 (6 bases). The V gene lost 4 bases and the J gene lost 8 bases, with 17 bases spanning the gap. The CDR3 has 14 residues. Germline assignment: CDR1 SGHNT and CDR2 YYREEE (reference sequence). CDR3 nucleotide sequence: TGTGCCAGCAGCGGGGCTAGCGCCGGGGGTACGCAGTATTTT. This sequence encodes CASSGASAGGTQYF.

In the case of this clone: The sample has other DNA sequences that encode this CDR3 too. The V and J genes are TRBV7-2 and TRBJ2-6; D perhaps matches TRBD1 (5 bases). The V end was cut by 0 bases, the J end by 4 bases, with 10 bases between. This CDR3 has 16 residues. Germline loops: CDR1 SGHTA, CDR2 FQGNSA. DNA of the CDR3: TGTGCCAGCAGCTTAGCGGCAGGGTCCGGGGCCAACGTCCTGACTTTC. Encoded protein: CASSLAAGSGANVLTF. The whole variable domain, remainder taken from reference TRBV7-2 and TRBJ2-6, is GAGVSQSPSNKVTEKGKDVELRCDPISGHTALYWYRQSLGQGLEFLIYFQGNSAPDKSGLPSDRFSAERTGGSVSTLTIQRTQQEDSAVYLCASSLAAGSGANVLTFGAGSRLTVL.

This clone has only a few counts. The CDR3 protein is CASSGDRAGEQFF. CDR3 DNA sequence: TGTGCCAGCAGTGGGGACAGGGCGGGCGAGCAGTTCTTC. The J gene is TRBJ2-1, the V gene TRBV6-4, with 9 nucleotides matching TRBD1. CDR1 MRHNA and CDR2 SNTAGT come from the germline V gene. This CDR3 region has 13 residues. Germline trimming cut 4 bases from V and 10 bases from J; bases unmatched to any gene: 5.

The chain recombines TRBV5-4 with TRBJ2-3; perhaps TRBD2 as D (7 bases). The CDR3 spans 14 residues. Germline assignment: CDR1 SGHNT and CDR2 YYREEE (reference sequence). The V and J ends lost 6 bases and 4 bases respectively, with 15 bases between them. CDR3 in DNA: TGTGCCAGCACCAGGCGGGGGCTGGCAGATACGCAGTATTTT. Translation gives CASTRRGLADTQYF.

Only a few counts were recorded for this clone. The sample holds other DNA sequences that translate to the same CDR3. The chain joins TRBV28 to TRBJ2-7, with unresolved D. V lost 3 bases to trimming and J lost 4 bases, with 7 bases between them. The CDR3 extends over 12 amino acids. Germline CDR1 reads MDHEN; CDR2 reads SYDVKM. CDR3 sequence (DNA): TGTGCCAGCAGTTTCTCTTCATACGAGCAGTACTTC. Translation: CASSFSSYEQYF.

This clone was picked up a small number of times. The rearrangement links TRBV14 to TRBJ2-5, with unresolved D. Trimming removed 0 bases from V and 5 bases from J, with 10 bases in between. There are 14 residues in the CDR3. Looked up from germline, CDR1 is SGHDN and CDR2 is FVKESK. This chain's CDR3 is CASSQDRRAETQYF. The CDR3 nucleotides read TGTGCCAGCAGCCAAGATCGTCGGGCGGAGACCCAGTACTTC. The complete variable domain, with remaining parts taken from reference TRBV14 and TRBJ2-5, reads EAGVTQFPSHSVIEKGQTVTLRCDPISGHDNLYWYRRVMGKEIKFLLHFVKESKQDESGMPNNRFLAERTGGTYSTLKVQPAELEDSGVYFCASSQDRRAETQYFGPGTRLLVL.

J is TRBJ2-1 and V is TRBV9; 9 bases are a match to TRBD2. Germline V gene data show CDR1 as SGDLS and CDR2 as YYNGEE. The CDR3 is 18 amino acids. The V and J ends lost 2 bases and 7 bases, in that order; junction bases with no gene match: 16. The CDR3 region has the DNA TGTGCCAGCAGCGTGTTACCCGGGCGGGAGGGCCGCGGTAATGAGCAGTTCTTC. This gives the protein CASSVLPGREGRGNEQFF.

The J gene is TRBJ2-7, the V gene TRBV18; 7 nucleotides agree with TRBD1. The junction had 11 bases not matched to a gene; V was cut back by 2 bases and J by 7 bases. Germline-derived CDR1 and CDR2 are KGHSH and LQKENI. The CDR3 has 15 residues. This CDR3 is CASSPRLNRGEEQYF. The DNA of the CDR3 is TGTGCCAGCTCACCAAGACTGAACAGGGGCGAGGAGCAGTACTTC.

The rearrangement joins TRBV7-9 to TRBJ1-1; D gene uncertain. The CDR3 runs to 11 residues. Germline lookup yields CDR1 SEHNR and CDR2 FQNEAQ (reference sequence). With 7 bases removed from V and 5 bases from J, the gap between germline ends came to 8 bases. The CDR3 DNA reads TGTGCCAGCATAGAGGGTACTGAAGCTTTCTTT. The encoded protein is CASIEGTEAFF.

The rearrangement uses TRBV29-1 and TRBJ2-5; unclear D gene. Germline CDR1 SQVTM, CDR2 ANQGSEA. V lost 8 bases and J lost 4, with 14 bases in between. CDR3 length: 12 residues. The chain's CDR3 is CSTESPTETQYF. The CDR3 DNA reads TGCAGCACGGAAAGCCCTACAGAGACCCAGTACTTC. The full variable domain, rest sourced from reference TRBV29-1 and TRBJ2-5, is SAVISQKPSRDICQRGTSLTIQCQVDSQVTMMFWYRQQPGQSLTLIATANQGSEATYESGFVIDKFPISRPNLTFSTLTVSNMSPEDSSIYLCSTESPTETQYFGPGTRLLVL.

This clone came up a few times. The J gene is TRBJ2-2, the V gene TRBV28; D ambiguous. The CDR3 sequence is 15 residues long. V was shortened by 5 bases and J by 6 bases, with 16 bases between the two germline ends. Germline V gene sequence: CDR1 MDHEN, CDR2 SYDVKM. The CDR3 DNA is TGTGCCAGCAGTCCCAGTTGGGGTGTAGCCGGGGAGCTGTTTTTT. Its protein product is CASSPSWGVAGELFF.

The V and J genes are TRBV9 and TRBJ1-4; the D gene is possibly TRBD1 (5 bases). Germline V gene lookup returns CDR1 SGDLS and CDR2 YYNGEE. The CDR3 sequence is 15 residues long. The germline V and J ends were trimmed by 3 bases and 7 bases, with 16 bases remaining between them. CDR3 nucleotides: TGTGCCAGCAGCGCTGCCGGGACGGGAGGTGAAAAACTGTTTTTT. Protein: CASSAAGTGGEKLFF.

This rearrangement joins TRBV5-4 to TRBJ2-1; TRBD2 agrees at 10 bases. Germline loops: CDR1 SGHNT, CDR2 YYREEE (reference sequence). With V trimmed by 4 bases and J by 4 bases, 5 bases remained unmatched. CDR3 length: 15 residues. The CDR3 loop is CASSEIAGGYNEQFF. In nucleotides, the CDR3 is TGTGCCAGCAGCGAAATAGCGGGAGGTTACAATGAGCAGTTCTTC.

The V gene is TRBV27, the J gene TRBJ1-2; unclear D gene. Germline loops: CDR1 MNHEY, CDR2 SMNVEV (reference sequence). Trimming took 2 bases from V and 8 from J, leaving 12 bases between them. The CDR3 spans 13 residues. The CDR3 loop is CASSLDGRGGYTF. In DNA form, the CDR3 reads TGTGCCAGCAGTTTAGACGGCCGTGGGGGCTACACCTTC.

The J gene is TRBJ2-1, the V gene TRBV14, with D unclear. The germline gives CDR1 SGHDN, CDR2 FVKESK. The CDR3 loop spans 15 amino acids. The V gene lost 1 base and the J gene lost 6 bases, with 13 bases spanning the gap. DNA for the CDR3: TGTGCCAGCAGCCAAGCAAACCCGACGGTCAATGAGCAGTTCTTC. It translates to CASSQANPTVNEQFF. The variable domain in full, completed from reference TRBV14 and TRBJ2-1, reads EAGVTQFPSHSVIEKGQTVTLRCDPISGHDNLYWYRRVMGKEIKFLLHFVKESKQDESGMPNNRFLAERTGGTYSTLKVQPAELEDSGVYFCASSQANPTVNEQFFGPGTRLTVL.

The chain has TRBV29-1 and TRBJ2-3, with D possibly matching TRBD2 (5 bases). The CDR3 has 12 amino acids. V gave up 5 bases and J gave up 5 bases, with 11 bases separating them. CDR1 SQVTM and CDR2 ANQGSEA come from the germline V gene. The CDR3 DNA is TGCAGCGTTTTGCGAGCGGAAGATACGCAGTATTTT. Translation: CSVLRAEDTQYF.

The chain links TRBV10-3 to TRBJ2-1, with a tentative D call TRBD2 (5 bases). Germline values: CDR1 ENHRY, CDR2 SYGVKD. V shed 4 bases and J shed 12 bases, with 13 bases lying between them. CDR3 length: 12 amino acids. The CDR3 reads CAISVSREGQFF. The CDR3 DNA sequence: TGTGCCATCAGTGTATCACGGGAAGGGCAGTTCTTC.

This clone has just a few counts. The rearrangement uses TRBV29-1 and TRBJ1-2; 8 nucleotides match TRBD1. Looked up from germline, CDR1 is SQVTM and CDR2 is ANQGSEA. After removal of 1 base from V and 5 bases from J, the junction contained 9 bases not matched to a gene. The CDR3 contains 15 residues. The CDR3 reads CSVEVGQGVGYGYTF. CDR3 DNA sequence: TGCAGCGTTGAAGTAGGACAGGGAGTTGGTTATGGCTACACCTTC.

This clone came up once. The chain joins TRBV7-2 to TRBJ2-3, with 9 bases that match TRBD2. This CDR3 comprises 16 residues. The germline V gene encodes CDR1 SGHTA and CDR2 FQGNSA. V lost 0 bases, J lost 0 bases, and 1 base stayed unmatched. As DNA, the CDR3 is TGTGCCAGCAGCTTAGCAGCGGGAGGCAGCACAGATACGCAGTATTTT. As protein: CASSLAAGGSTDTQYF. Combining the CDR3 with reference TRBV7-2 and TRBJ2-3 gives the whole variable domain GAGVSQSPSNKVTEKGKDVELRCDPISGHTALYWYRQSLGQGLEFLIYFQGNSAPDKSGLPSDRFSAERTGGSVSTLTIQRTQQEDSAVYLCASSLAAGGSTDTQYFGPGTRLTVL.

In its sample, this clone was seen a few times. The V and J genes are TRBV28 and TRBJ2-5; 13 bases match TRBD2. The CDR3 spans 15 residues. J was trimmed by 5 bases and V by 4 bases; bases with no gene match: 4. Germline loops: CDR1 MDHEN, CDR2 SYDVKM. The CDR3 coding sequence is TGTGCCAGCAGTTCCGGACTAGCGGGAGTCGAGACCCAGTACTTC. Its translation is CASSSGLAGVETQYF.

CDR3 in DNA: TGTGCCACCAGCAGAGGACAGGATGGAGGCTACACCTTC. This codes for CATSRGQDGGYTF. The rearrangement uses TRBV15 and TRBJ1-2; tentative D call: TRBD1 (6 bases). Trimming cost V 1 base and J 8 bases, with 11 bases left between them. From germline, CDR1 is LNHNV and CDR2 YYDKDF (reference sequence). The CDR3 runs 13 residues.

The V and J genes are TRBV11-2 and TRBJ2-7; 8 positions agree with TRBD2. The CDR3 runs 13 residues. J was trimmed by 4 bases and V by 5 bases; bases with no gene match: 4. CDR1 and CDR2 (germline): SGHAT, FQNNGV. The CDR3 coding sequence is TGTGCCAGCAGCCCTGGGACTAGTTACGAGCAGTACTTC. It is translated as CASSPGTSYEQYF.

The chain has TRBV5-1 and TRBJ2-7; D unclear. The ends were cut back, 2 bases at V and 0 bases at J, with 12 bases in the middle. Germline lookup yields CDR1 SGHRS and CDR2 YFSETQ. This CDR3 is 15 amino acids long. The CDR3 DNA is TGCGCCAGCAGCTTTGGGTCAGCAGGCTCCTACGAGCAGTACTTC. Its translation is CASSFGSAGSYEQYF.